Listed here are 8 T cell receptor beta chains from one sample, sequenced in a study of blood T cell repertoires in COVID-19. Assay used: immunoSEQ multiplex PCR; TCRdb lists only in-frame clones, some missing. This sample yields around 130,000 clones, of which less than 90% are seen a single time; 2.3% belongs to the top ten. The sample comprised PBMCs or T cells enriched from blood (not recorded which). The receptors were gathered from a woman aged 50 to 65 who had recovered from COVID-19.

CDR3 region: CASRPRQGGYNEQFF. The CDR3 DNA reads TGTGCCAGCAGACCAAGACAGGGAGGTTACAATGAGCAGTTCTTC. The J gene is TRBJ2-1, the V gene TRBV7-2; maybe TRBD1 (7 bases). V lost 6 bases, J lost 4 bases, and 16 bases lay in between. Germline lookup yields CDR1 SGHTA and CDR2 FQGNSA. This CDR3 has 15 amino acids.

CDR3 bases: TGTGCCAGCAGCGCACAGGGCCAAAACGTCAGGGTAAACAATGAGCAGTTCTTC. Translating it yields CASSAQGQNVRVNNEQFF. V usage is TRBV14 and J usage is TRBJ2-1, with D possibly being TRBD1 (6 bases). V was pared by 5 bases and J by 5 bases, with 25 bases between. Germline loops: CDR1 SGHDN, CDR2 FVKESK. The CDR3 is made up of 18 amino acids.

This chain joins TRBV29-1 and TRBJ2-5; 10 bases align to TRBD2. The CDR3 totals 14 residues. J was trimmed by 1 base and V by 3 bases; bases with no gene match: 2. Per the germline V gene, CDR1 is SQVTM and CDR2 is ANQGSEA. CDR3 protein: CSVDPSGGQETQYF. For the CDR3, the DNA is TGCAGCGTTGACCCTAGCGGGGGCCAAGAGACCCAGTACTTC.

This clone was seen only once. The rearrangement uses TRBV7-2 and TRBJ2-5, with 13 positions matching TRBD2. The CDR3 covers 16 residues. V dropped 4 bases and J dropped 4; count of bases not matched to a gene: 6. Germline CDR1 is SGHTA and CDR2 is FQGNSA. The CDR3 bases are TGTGCCAGCAGCTCGCGGACTAGCGGGGGTCGAGAGACCCAGTACTTC. Protein product: CASSSRTSGGRETQYF.

The rearrangement links TRBV2 to TRBJ1-1, with a weak D call TRBD1 (6 bases). V lost 5 bases and J lost 2, with 12 bases in between. CDR1 SNHLY and CDR2 FYNNEI come from the germline V gene. This CDR3 has 14 amino acids. CDR3 nucleotides: TGTGCCAGCAGTCCCAGGGGCGACAACACTGAAGCTTTCTTT. This codes for CASSPRGDNTEAFF.

V and J are TRBV5-6 and TRBJ2-1; D remains unclear. The CDR3 runs to 14 residues. CDR1 SGHDT and CDR2 YYEEEE come from the germline V gene. The ends were cut back, 4 bases at V and 0 bases at J, with 8 bases in the middle. As DNA, the CDR3 is TGTGCCAGCAGCCCCCTGTCCTCCTACAATGAGCAGTTCTTC. Translating gives CASSPLSSYNEQFF.

The rearrangement joins TRBV19 to TRBJ2-7; 7 bases align to TRBD1. There are 13 residues in the CDR3. CDR1 is LNHDA and CDR2 is SQIVND in the germline V gene (reference sequence). The V gene end was trimmed by 7 bases and the J gene end by 1 base; junction bases not matched to a gene: 4. CDR3 residues: CASTPGQSYEQYF. As DNA, the CDR3 is TGTGCCAGTACCCCGGGACAGTCCTACGAGCAGTACTTC.

This clone was recorded only once. The chain uses TRBV5-4 and TRBJ2-3; 10 bases line up with TRBD2. V gave up 1 base and J gave up 2 bases; unmatched junction bases: 1. From germline, CDR1 is SGHNT and CDR2 YYREEE (reference sequence). This CDR3 region has 15 residues. The CDR3 DNA reads TGTGCCAGCAGCTTGCTAGCGGGGGCCACAGATACGCAGTATTTT. It translates to CASSLLAGATDTQYF.